A single T cell receptor beta chain is shown here with its context. Its specificity is unknown. Every TCR cDNA molecule carried a tag that served as a unique molecular identifier. TCRdb recomputed calls from the 5' RACE reads with MiXCR, one row per CDR3 protein. Of about 50,000 distinct CDR3 sequences in the sample, about 7.4% are singletons; the top ten hold about an eighth. The data were taken from a study of spatial heterogeneity in lung cancer. Study-wide background: There were, on average, more than eight raw-read appearances for each unique TCR and UMI combination. Study results and limitations: Blood showed ubiquitous tumor TCRs more often at resection than at routine follow-up.

Time point specified: sample taken at primary tumor resection. Sequencing covered unsorted whole RNA taken from tumor, nontumor lung or frozen PBMC. This CDR3 comprises 13 residues. Germline V gives CDR1 DFQATT, CDR2 SNEGSKA (reference sequence). V was cut by 3 bases and J by 5 bases, with 13 bases left in between. The chain employs TRBV20-1 and TRBJ1-2, with D possibly being TRBD1 (6 bases). The source is a female donor with early-stage non-small cell lung cancer. Sequenced material: PBMCs, taken at surgery. The CDR3 DNA follows: TGCAGTGCTAGTGCGCCGACAGGTTATGGCTACACCTTC. Its translation: CSASAPTGYGYTF.